Presented here are 27 T cell receptor beta chains from one specimen sequenced in a study of OX40 agonist ivuxolimab in advanced cancers. TCRdb's copy holds only in-frame clones and misses some; the assay was immunoSEQ multiplex PCR. The sample yields 80,000 or so clones, under 90% seen once. Sequencing used CD4+ or CD8+ T cells sorted from blood, obtained in a trial of the OX40 agonist ivuxolimab. These receptors all stem from an adult with an advanced solid tumor such as melanoma, head and neck, liver or kidney cancer.

The J gene is TRBJ2-1, the V gene TRBV7-9; D gene ambiguous. The CDR3 is made up of 11 amino acids. V lost 2 bases and J 10 bases, leaving 6 bases between the germline ends. The germline CDR1 and CDR2 sequences are SEHNR and FQNEAQ (reference sequence). Here the CDR3 reads CASSLSTEQFF. For the CDR3, the DNA is TGTGCCAGCAGCTTATCGACAGAGCAGTTCTTC. The whole variable domain, remainder taken from reference TRBV7-9 and TRBJ2-1, is DTGVSQNPRHKITKRGQNVTFRCDPISEHNRLYWYRQTLGQGPEFLTYFQNEAQLEKSRLLSDRFSAERPKGSFSTLEIQRTEQGDSAMYLCASSLSTEQFFGPGTRLTVL.

To note about this clone: One end of the junction varies from germline; a read error may be responsible. The rearrangement uses TRBV5-3 and TRBJ2-7, with 10 positions matching TRBD2. TRBV5-3 is annotated as an ORF whose role is uncertain. There are 14 residues in the CDR3. Written as DNA, the CDR3 is TGTGCCAGCAGCTTGGAGCTAGCGGGAGCGGAGCAGTACTTC. Protein: CASSLELAGAEQYF.

This clone was counted a single time. The same CDR3 is also encoded by other DNA sequences in this sample. This chain uses TRBV11-3 with TRBJ1-1, with D unclear. V was trimmed by 3 bases and J by 0 bases, leaving 5 bases between them. The CDR3 sequence is 13 residues long. Germline CDR1 and CDR2: SGHNT and YENEEA. The CDR3 DNA reads TGTGCCAGCAGCTTGGGAGTGAACACTGAAGCTTTCTTT. Amino acid sequence: CASSLGVNTEAFF.

This clone was seen a handful of times. The V and J genes are TRBV5-5 and TRBJ1-1; D is undetermined. CDR1 SGHKS and CDR2 YYEKEE come from the germline V gene (reference sequence). This CDR3 is built from 13 residues. The V end was cut by 4 bases, the J end by 3 bases, with 10 bases between. The CDR3 here is CASSTVGDTEAFF. CDR3 nucleotide sequence: TGTGCCAGCAGCACTGTCGGGGACACTGAAGCTTTCTTT.

This sequence joins TRBV29-1 and TRBJ1-2, with D unclear. The CDR3 covers 11 residues. V gave up 8 bases and J gave up 3 bases, with 10 bases separating them. Germline lookup yields CDR1 SQVTM and CDR2 ANQGSEA. CDR3 in DNA: TGCAGCCTCGGAGCGGACTATGGCTACACCTTC. Amino acids: CSLGADYGYTF.

The chain employs TRBV19 and TRBJ2-1, with D possibly being TRBD1 (6 bases). CDR1 and CDR2 (germline): LNHDA, SQIVND (reference sequence). The CDR3 covers 11 residues. V was trimmed by 5 bases and J by 13 bases, leaving 12 bases between them. The CDR3 DNA reads TGTGCCAGTAGTTGGGGGCAGGGACAGTTCTTC. As protein: CASSWGQGQFF.

The chain is built from TRBV27 and TRBJ1-1; 9 bases map to TRBD1. The CDR3 length is 14 residues. Unmatched junction bases numbered 9, after V lost 1 base and J lost 12 bases. Per the germline V gene, CDR1 is MNHEY and CDR2 is SMNVEV (reference sequence). DNA for the CDR3: TGTGCCAGCAGTTTATGGAGTACAGGGGGCATAACTTTCTTT. Translation gives CASSLWSTGGITFF.

This sequence joins TRBV19 and TRBJ2-2, with D perhaps TRBD1 (6 bases). The germline gives CDR1 LNHDA, CDR2 SQIVND (reference sequence). There are 13 residues in the CDR3. V was cut by 4 bases and J by 10 bases, with 13 bases left in between. The CDR3 region has the DNA TGTGCCAGTAGTAGTACAGGGTCGGAGGAGCTGTTTTTT. Translation: CASSSTGSEELFF.

The chain couples TRBV30 to TRBJ1-1; D remains ambiguous. V dropped 3 bases and J dropped 0 bases, with 14 bases sitting between them. Germline V CDR1 and CDR2: GTSNPN, SVGIG (reference sequence). CDR3 length: 15 residues. DNA for the CDR3: TGTGCCTGGAGCGGTCCCCTTGGGATGAACACTGAAGCTTTCTTT. This gives the protein CAWSGPLGMNTEAFF.

This chain joins TRBV2 and TRBJ1-2; 8 positions agree with TRBD1. The CDR3 has 12 amino acids. V lost 6 bases, J lost 8 bases, and 5 bases stayed unmatched. Germline V gene lookup returns CDR1 SNHLY and CDR2 FYNNEI. CDR3 amino acids: CASSQGAEGYTF. For the CDR3, the DNA is TGTGCCAGCAGCCAGGGGGCAGAGGGCTACACCTTC.

The chain employs TRBV18 and TRBJ2-1; possibly TRBD2 for D (6 bases). The CDR3 spans 13 residues. Germline CDR1 is KGHSH and CDR2 is LQKENI. The V gene lost 7 bases and the J gene lost 7 bases, with 14 bases spanning the gap. CDR3 amino acids: CASFVGRQNEQFF. As DNA, the CDR3 is TGTGCCAGCTTTGTGGGGAGGCAAAATGAGCAGTTCTTC.

J is TRBJ1-6 and V is TRBV6-6; D gene ambiguous. This CDR3 has 14 residues. CDR1 and CDR2 from the germline V gene are MNHNY and SVGAGI (reference sequence). V was cut by 4 bases and J by 10 bases, with 14 bases left in between. The CDR3 protein is CASSFRTGASPLHF. In DNA, the CDR3 is TGTGCCAGCAGTTTCCGGACCGGAGCATCACCCCTCCACTTT.

The V gene is TRBV5-4, the J gene TRBJ1-2; 7 nucleotides match TRBD1. In germline, CDR1 is SGHNT, CDR2 YYREEE (reference sequence). V gave up 4 bases and J gave up 4 bases; unmatched junction bases: 10. The CDR3 totals 15 residues. This chain's CDR3 is CASSLGQHDVYGYTF. For the CDR3, the DNA is TGTGCCAGCAGCCTGGGACAGCACGACGTCTATGGCTACACCTTC.

J is TRBJ1-4 and V is TRBV18; TRBD1 is a possible D gene (5 bases). The CDR3 has 16 residues. Germline V gene sequence: CDR1 KGHSH, CDR2 LQKENI. Trimming left V 2 bases short and J 8 bases short, with 18 bases between. The CDR3 DNA reads as TGTGCCAGCTCACCAACCGGCGACCAGGGCTGGGAAAAACTGTTTTTT. As protein: CASSPTGDQGWEKLFF.

The chain joins TRBV6-4 to TRBJ2-3, with a weak D call TRBD2 (6 bases). Trimming stripped 0 bases from V and 0 bases from J, with 7 bases between. Germline CDR1 and CDR2: MRHNA and SNTAGT. This CDR3 region has 15 residues. CDR3 protein: CASSDSAGSTDTQYF. The DNA of the CDR3 is TGTGCCAGCAGTGACTCGGCGGGAAGCACAGATACGCAGTATTTT.

This chain links TRBV4-1 with TRBJ1-1; D unclear. The V end was cut by 1 base, the J end by 7 bases, with 19 bases between. This CDR3 comprises 16 residues. Germline V gives CDR1 MGHRA, CDR2 YSYEKL. CDR3 sequence: CASSQVFRFRASEAFF. CDR3 coding DNA: TGCGCCAGCAGCCAAGTATTTAGATTTAGGGCAAGTGAAGCTTTCTTT.

The chain has TRBV6-1 and TRBJ1-2; the D gene is possibly TRBD1 (6 bases). The CDR3 totals 16 residues. Germline assignment: CDR1 MNHNS and CDR2 SASEGT. Trimming took off 3 bases at V and 5 bases at J, with 19 bases between the two ends. CDR3 DNA: TGTGCCAGCAGTGAGGAAGGGCAGGGGAAAGGGTATGGCTACACCTTC. This sequence encodes CASSEEGQGKGYGYTF.

The V and J genes are TRBV30 and TRBJ1-5; D not certain. Trimming cost V 0 bases and J 4 bases, with 13 bases left between them. The CDR3 sequence is 15 residues long. Germline-derived CDR1 and CDR2 are GTSNPN and SVGIG (reference sequence). The DNA for the CDR3 is TGTGCCTGGAGTGTAGGGCCGGGCGCGAATCAGCCCCAGCATTTT. Protein: CAWSVGPGANQPQHF.

The V gene is TRBV5-4, the J gene TRBJ2-2, with 9 bases identical to TRBD2. Germline V lookup: CDR1 SGHNT, CDR2 YYREEE (reference sequence). The CDR3 is 15 residues long. Trimming took 1 base from V and 5 from J; bases not matched to a gene: 3. The CDR3 reads CASSLLAGKTGELFF. The DNA of the CDR3 is TGTGCCAGCAGCTTGCTAGCGGGGAAAACCGGGGAGCTGTTTTTT.

The V and J genes are TRBV5-6 and TRBJ2-1; no reliable D call. CDR3 length: 14 residues. V was shortened by 4 bases and J by 2 bases, with 10 bases between the two germline ends. Germline assignment: CDR1 SGHDT and CDR2 YYEEEE. CDR3 residues: CASSPGTAYNEQFF. The CDR3 nucleotides are TGTGCCAGCAGCCCGGGTACGGCCTACAATGAGCAGTTCTTC.

The chain links TRBV18 to TRBJ2-1; no definite D call. V was clipped by 3 bases and J by 0 bases, with 12 bases between them. Germline V CDR1 and CDR2: KGHSH, LQKENI. CDR3 size: 16 residues. CDR3 in DNA: TGTGCCAGCTCACCGAGGAGTGGTCGCTCCTACAATGAGCAGTTCTTC. It encodes CASSPRSGRSYNEQFF.

CDR3 protein: CASSFPGTEPQHF. Here the CDR3 DNA reads TGTGCCAGCAGTTTCCCAGGGACGGAGCCCCAGCATTTT. The V gene is TRBV28, the J gene TRBJ1-5, with D tentatively TRBD1 (5 bases). V was shortened by 3 bases and J by 8 bases, with 11 bases between the two germline ends. The CDR3 sequence is 13 residues long. CDR1 and CDR2 (germline): MDHEN, SYDVKM.

The chain couples TRBV5-1 to TRBJ1-1; 11 nucleotides line up with TRBD1. J was trimmed by 4 bases and V by 7 bases; bases with no gene match: 6. Germline CDR1 is SGHRS and CDR2 is YFSETQ. The length of the CDR3 is 14 residues. The CDR3 loop is CASGTGGAVTEAFF. DNA for the CDR3: TGCGCCAGCGGGACAGGGGGGGCGGTCACTGAAGCTTTCTTT.

This chain uses TRBV7-2 with TRBJ1-1; D is uncertain. CDR3 length: 14 residues. Trimming took off 2 bases at V and 6 bases at J, with 13 bases between the two ends. CDR1 and CDR2 from the germline V gene are SGHTA and FQGNSA. The CDR3 DNA sequence: TGTGCCAGCAGCTTACCGACCCGAGAGTCTGAAGCTTTCTTT. This codes for CASSLPTRESEAFF.

V usage is TRBV6-5 and J usage is TRBJ2-1; tentative D call: TRBD1 (5 bases). Looked up from germline, CDR1 is MNHEY and CDR2 is SVGAGI. There are 15 residues in the CDR3. The V gene lost 8 bases and the J gene lost 1 base, with 15 bases spanning the gap. The CDR3 loop reads CASARQGKSYNEQFF. The CDR3 bases are TGTGCCAGCGCCCGGCAGGGTAAGTCCTACAATGAGCAGTTCTTC.

This chain connects TRBV5-1 to TRBJ2-1; 9 bases line up with TRBD2. CDR3 length equals 16 residues. CDR1 is SGHRS, CDR2 YFSETQ, per germline. V dropped 4 bases and J dropped 4; count of bases not matched to a gene: 9. This CDR3 is CASSPGASGDYNEQFF. Written as DNA, the CDR3 is TGCGCCAGCAGCCCGGGGGCTAGCGGGGATTACAATGAGCAGTTCTTC.

The chain links TRBV2 to TRBJ1-2; D uncertain. The CDR3 spans 16 residues. Deletions cut 6 bases from V and 3 bases from J, with 20 bases between. Germline assignment: CDR1 SNHLY and CDR2 FYNNEI. The CDR3 protein is CASSPSNTKPHYGYTF. Written as DNA, the CDR3 is TGTGCCAGCAGCCCCAGCAATACTAAACCTCACTATGGCTACACCTTC. The entire variable domain, with the rest obtained from reference TRBV2 and TRBJ1-2, is as follows: EPEVTQTPSHQVTQMGQEVILRCVPISNHLYFYWYRQILGQKVEFLVSFYNNEISEKSEIFDDQFSVERPDGSNFTLKIRSTKLEDSAMYFCASSPSNTKPHYGYTFGSGTRLTVV.